This T cell receptor beta chain comes out of a study of PD-1 blockade in mismatch repair-deficient tumors. Study-level information: Patients had 12 mismatch repair-deficient cancer types, all previously treated and progressing.

Study conclusions and caveats: Tumor-resident clones, often undetectable pretreatment in blood, expanded then contracted after pembrolizumab.

Produced via immunoSEQ multiplex PCR; TCRdb's table is partial and in-frame only. The sample yields about 110,000 clones, approximately 80% seen once. Comments on this clone: Its target is not known.

V shed 2 bases, J shed 5 bases, and the junction held 5 bases outside the gene matches. The CDR3 contains 14 residues. Germline-derived CDR1 and CDR2 are KGHSH and LQKENI. The receptor's source is an adult with mismatch repair-deficient cancer. The chain links TRBV18 to TRBJ2-7; TRBD1 agrees at 8 bases. Source: peripheral blood, taken approximately 60 weeks after starting pembrolizumab. This chain's CDR3 is CASSPSRGLNEQYF. In DNA, the CDR3 is TGTGCCAGCTCACCATCCAGGGGGCTGAACGAGCAGTACTTC. Using reference TRBV18 and TRBJ2-7 for the parts outside the CDR3, the full variable domain is NAGVMQNPRHLVRRRGQEARLRCSPMKGHSHVYWYRQLPEEGLKFMVYLQKENIIDESGMPKERFSAEFPKEGPSILRIQQVVRGDSAAYFCASSPSRGLNEQYFGPGTRLTVT.